The present entry profiles one T cell receptor beta chain with its context. CDR3 size: 15 residues. Trimming pared 3 bases from V and 2 bases from J, leaving 11 bases between. Germline V gene lookup returns CDR1 SGHRS and CDR2 YFSETQ. The table came from immunoSEQ multiplex PCR; TCRdb's copy has only in-frame clones and leaves some out. The table has 64,000 or so clones, 80% to 95% seen once. The entry originates in a study of T cell changes during pregnancy in multiple sclerosis. The chain recombines TRBV5-1 with TRBJ2-2, with a weak D call TRBD2 (5 bases). The sample in question was peripheral blood, obtained in the first trimester of pregnancy. The TCR comes from a female donor with multiple sclerosis, enrolled in a pregnancy study. In DNA, the CDR3 is TGCGCCAGCAGCTCTACTAGTGGTAACACCGGGGAGCTGTTTTTT. It translates to CASSSTSGNTGELFF.